This entry describes one T cell receptor (beta chain). Random hexamers primed reverse transcription of about 0.45 to 1 ug RNA. TCR beta CDR3 was amplified by immunoSEQ covering 54 Vbeta and 13 Jbeta. TCRdb recomputed calls from the immunoSEQ multiplex PCR reads with MiXCR, one row per CDR3 protein. The sample holds around 110,000 distinct CDR3 sequences, just over 95% seen once. V was pared by 4 bases and J by 2 bases, with 11 bases between. The CDR3 spans 15 residues. The V gene's germline CDR1 is KGHDR and CDR2 SFDVKD. Definite or probable Susac syndrome was diagnosed using recently defined diagnostic criteria. These data are taken from a study of CD8 T cells in Susac syndrome.

This TCR came from a human donor with Susac syndrome. What was sequenced was CD4+ T cells from PBMCs. The rearrangement links TRBV24-1 to TRBJ2-4; maybe TRBD1 (6 bases). CDR3 sequence reads: CATSDTGTTKNIQYF. CDR3 coding DNA: TGTGCCACCAGTGACACAGGGACAACCAAAAACATTCAGTACTTC.